This T cell receptor (beta chain) was observed in a study of T cells in Graves' hyperthyroidism and ophthalmopathy. Overall study: The initial diagnosis was the point when peripheral blood was collected, ahead of any treatment.

RNA transcripts yielded amplified TCR beta CDR3 regions. Using the HTBI primer set, a first-round RT-PCR was run on the TCR CDR3. TCRdb itself ran the multiplex PCR reads through MiXCR, one entry per CDR3 protein. The sample records about 710,000 distinct CDR3 sequences, about a sixth being singletons. This clonotype was seen many times. Its matching antigen is unknown. This CDR3 is built from 15 residues. Germline V lookup: CDR1 GTSNPN, CDR2 SVGIG (reference sequence). V was clipped by 0 bases and J by 1 base, with 12 bases between them. Points from the study as a whole: Expanded thyroid clonotypes (above 0.001) were mostly also found in blood.

The specimen was blood. This TCR was sampled from a young man with Graves' hyperthyroidism. The chain links TRBV30 to TRBJ1-1, with D unresolved. CDR3 sequence reads: CAWSVRTFGNTEAFF. Here the CDR3 DNA reads TGTGCCTGGAGTGTACGGACTTTTGGGAACACTGAAGCTTTCTTT.